These 21 T cell receptor beta chains were all obtained from the same sample, sequenced in a study of blood T cell repertoires in COVID-19. Some clones are missing from TCRdb's copy, which holds only in-frame ones; the method was immunoSEQ multiplex PCR. Among about 130,000 clones, about 80% were seen once, and the ten largest hold 12%. Material for sequencing was peripheral blood. These receptors originate from a man in his fifties or sixties with acute or convalescent COVID-19.

The rearrangement links TRBV11-2 to TRBJ1-5; 11 positions agree with TRBD1. The V gene's germline CDR1 is SGHAT and CDR2 FQNNGV. The CDR3 loop spans 14 amino acids. Trimming at V came to 5 bases and at J to 7 bases, leaving 4 bases not matched to a gene. Written as DNA, the CDR3 is TGTGCCAGCAGCCTAGGGACAGGGGGACAGCCCCAGCATTTT. Amino acids: CASSLGTGGQPQHF.

The chain employs TRBV15 and TRBJ1-2; maybe TRBD1 (5 bases). Germline V gene sequence: CDR1 LNHNV, CDR2 YYDKDF (reference sequence). This CDR3 contains 16 residues. Trimming shortened V by 1 base and J by 5 bases, and 17 bases separated the two germline ends. The CDR3 region is CATSRAGGTQYYGYTF. The CDR3 DNA reads as TGTGCCACCAGCAGAGCGGGGGGTACGCAATATTATGGCTACACCTTC. The full variable domain, with the rest looked up from reference TRBV15 and TRBJ1-2, is DAMVIQNPRYQVTQFGKPVTLSCSQTLNHNVMYWYQQKSSQAPKLLFHYYDKDFNNEADTPDNFQSRRPNTSFCFLDIRSPGLGDTAMYLCATSRAGGTQYYGYTFGSGTRLTVV.

The CDR3, as DNA: TGTGCCAGCAGCCCGGGACTAGCGAATACGCAGTATTTT. Translation gives CASSPGLANTQYF. The chain recombines TRBV6-4 with TRBJ2-3; 10 nucleotides line up with TRBD2. J was trimmed by 7 bases and V by 6 bases; bases with no gene match: 4. This CDR3 contains 13 residues. CDR1 MRHNA and CDR2 SNTAGT come from the germline V gene.

The chain couples TRBV28 to TRBJ2-1; TRBD2 aligns across 7 bases. This CDR3 is 14 amino acids long. The trim removed 7 bases at V and 0 bases at J, leaving 3 bases unmatched. Germline V gives CDR1 MDHEN, CDR2 SYDVKM. The CDR3 DNA follows: TGTGCCAGCATTCCGGGAGGCTCCTACAATGAGCAGTTCTTC. The encoded protein is CASIPGGSYNEQFF.

V gene TRBV7-9 combines with J gene TRBJ2-3; TRBD2 is a possible D gene (7 bases). Per the germline V gene, CDR1 is SEHNR and CDR2 is FQNEAQ (reference sequence). Trimming removed 5 bases from V and 2 bases from J, with 20 bases in between. The CDR3 has 17 amino acids. CDR3 in amino acids: CASSGTGGRTPTDTQYF. The DNA for the CDR3 is TGTGCCAGCAGCGGGACCGGGGGGCGCACCCCCACAGATACGCAGTATTTT.

V and J are TRBV4-1 and TRBJ2-3; the match to TRBD2 covers 7 bases. J gave up 4 bases and V 4 bases, and 14 bases lay outside the gene matches. The CDR3 has 17 amino acids. Germline loops: CDR1 MGHRA, CDR2 YSYEKL. The CDR3 sequence: CASSLRVGRETSDTQYF. The DNA for the CDR3 is TGCGCCAGCAGCCTCCGGGTAGGGCGGGAGACCTCAGATACGCAGTATTTT.

This clone has a single count. V usage is TRBV11-2 and J usage is TRBJ1-1; maybe TRBD1 (5 bases). CDR3 length: 13 amino acids. Germline-derived CDR1 and CDR2 are SGHAT and FQNNGV. V was trimmed by 4 bases and J by 8 bases, leaving 14 bases between them. The CDR3 sequence is CASSSAGGGEAFF. The CDR3 DNA reads TGTGCCAGCAGCTCCGCGGGGGGTGGAGAAGCTTTCTTT.

This chain joins TRBV19 and TRBJ2-7; D is perhaps TRBD2 (5 bases). Germline CDR1 reads LNHDA; CDR2 reads SQIVND (reference sequence). Trimming stripped 5 bases from V and 1 base from J, with 9 bases between. The CDR3 has 13 residues. DNA of the CDR3: TGTGCCAGTAGTGTTTCGGGATCCTACGAGCAGTACTTC. It codes for CASSVSGSYEQYF.

The chain employs TRBV6-5 and TRBJ1-2; tentative D call: TRBD1 (5 bases). The CDR3 covers 15 residues. Deletions cut 0 bases from V and 4 bases from J, with 12 bases between. CDR1 is MNHEY, CDR2 SVGAGI, per germline. CDR3 DNA sequence: TGTGCCAGCAGTTACTCGACAGTTACCTCCTATGGCTACACCTTC. As protein: CASSYSTVTSYGYTF.

The chain recombines TRBV30 with TRBJ1-5; D is possibly TRBD1 (6 bases). The V and J ends lost 2 bases and 2 bases respectively, with 10 bases between them. This CDR3 spans 14 amino acids. Germline V gene data show CDR1 as GTSNPN and CDR2 as SVGIG (reference sequence). CDR3 in amino acids: CAWSPGGRNQPQHF. CDR3 nucleotide sequence: TGTGCCTGGAGTCCGGGGGGCCGCAATCAGCCCCAGCATTTT.

V usage is TRBV18 and J usage is TRBJ2-7; possibly TRBD1 for D (6 bases). The germline V gene has CDR1 KGHSH and CDR2 LQKENI. The V and J ends lost 4 bases and 3 bases respectively, with 16 bases between them. This CDR3 spans 15 amino acids. The CDR3 region has the DNA TGTGCCAGCTCACTCGCCGGGACAACAGACTACGAGCAGTACTTC. It codes for CASSLAGTTDYEQYF.

The CDR3 sequence is CASSGKATSSYNSPLHF. DNA of the CDR3: TGTGCCAGCAGTGGAAAGGCCACTAGCTCCTATAATTCACCCCTCCACTTT. The chain recombines TRBV2 with TRBJ1-6; D not certain. The CDR3 has 17 amino acids. Trimming pared 4 bases from V and 0 bases from J, leaving 13 bases between. Germline V lookup: CDR1 SNHLY, CDR2 FYNNEI.

The chain links TRBV19 to TRBJ2-1; 7 bases line up with TRBD2. The CDR3 is made up of 15 amino acids. In germline, CDR1 is LNHDA, CDR2 SQIVND (reference sequence). V lost 2 bases, J lost 6 bases, and 7 bases stayed unmatched. The CDR3 bases are TGTGCCAGTAGTATACAGGGAGGGCCCAGCAATGAGCAGTTCTTC. It codes for CASSIQGGPSNEQFF.

The V and J genes are TRBV3-1 (or the pseudogene TRBV3-2) and TRBJ1-1; TRBD1 aligns across 9 bases. The germline gives CDR1 LGHDT, CDR2 YNNKEL (reference sequence). This CDR3 region has 18 residues. Trimming at V came to 4 bases and at J to 0 bases, leaving 12 bases not matched to a gene. In DNA form, the CDR3 reads TGTGCCAGCAGCCCCCGGGACAGGGCCCTTTCCATGAACACTGAAGCTTTCTTT. Its protein product is CASSPRDRALSMNTEAFF.

V gene TRBV18 combines with J gene TRBJ2-1, with D possibly TRBD2 on 5 matching bases. V was shortened by 3 bases and J by 0 bases, with 9 bases between the two germline ends. The CDR3 is made up of 15 amino acids. Per germline, CDR1 KGHSH and CDR2 LQKENI. The CDR3 nucleotides are TGTGCCAGCTCACCTCTAGGGAGCTCCTACAATGAGCAGTTCTTC. Translation gives CASSPLGSSYNEQFF.

The genes are TRBV19 and TRBJ2-1; 16 bases fit TRBD2. V lost 4 bases, J lost 9 bases, and 6 bases stayed unmatched. The CDR3 has 16 residues. CDR1 and CDR2 from the germline V gene are LNHDA and SQIVND (reference sequence). In DNA, the CDR3 is TGTGCCAGTAGTACGGGGACTAGCGGGAGGGCCAGTGAGCAGTTCTTC. Translating it yields CASSTGTSGRASEQFF.

The rearrangement joins TRBV14 to TRBJ1-1, with a possible D match to TRBD1 (5 bases). The ends were cut back, 1 base at V and 3 bases at J, with 12 bases in the middle. The CDR3 runs to 15 residues. Germline CDR1 and CDR2: SGHDN and FVKESK. The CDR3 here is CASSQALGGYTEAFF. CDR3 DNA sequence: TGTGCCAGCAGCCAAGCTCTTGGGGGGTACACTGAAGCTTTCTTT.

This rearrangement joins TRBV5-1 to TRBJ1-2; 8 bases agree with TRBD1. V trimming: 3 bases; J trimming: 4 bases; junction bases outside the gene matches: 11. CDR1 is SGHRS and CDR2 is YFSETQ in the germline V gene. This CDR3 spans 16 amino acids. CDR3 sequence (DNA): TGCGCCAGCAGCTCGGGGAACAGGGGGTTCAGCTATGGCTACACCTTC. It translates to CASSSGNRGFSYGYTF. The full variable domain, completed using reference TRBV5-1 and TRBJ1-2, is KAGVTQTPRYLIKTRGQQVTLSCSPISGHRSVSWYQQTPGQGLQFLFEYFSETQRNKGNFPGRFSGRQFSNSRSEMNVSTLELGDSALYLCASSSGNRGFSYGYTFGSGTRLTVV.

The J gene is TRBJ2-7, the V gene TRBV27, with 7 bases matching TRBD2. The germline V gene has CDR1 MNHEY and CDR2 SMNVEV (reference sequence). The length of the CDR3 is 14 residues. After removal of 5 bases from V and 6 bases from J, the junction contained 10 bases not matched to a gene. This CDR3 reads CASSPLGGPVEQYF. In nucleotides, the CDR3 is TGTGCCAGCAGTCCCCTGGGAGGGCCCGTCGAGCAGTACTTC.

The chain has TRBV2 and TRBJ2-7; no firm D call. V lost 7 bases to trimming and J lost 2 bases, with 12 bases between them. In germline, CDR1 is SNHLY, CDR2 FYNNEI. The CDR3 has 13 amino acids. In DNA, the CDR3 is TGTGCCAGCAAGACCACCCTAGCCTACGAGCAGTACTTC. Its protein product is CASKTTLAYEQYF.

The gene calls are TRBV2 and TRBJ1-1; possible D gene TRBD1, 6 bases. The CDR3 loop spans 13 amino acids. The V end lost 11 bases, the J end lost 7 bases, and 20 bases lay between the germline ends. CDR1 is SNHLY, CDR2 FYNNEI, per germline. CDR3 coding DNA: TGTGCCTGTACAGGGACGGGGGGTGGTGAAGCTTTCTTT. This encodes CACTGTGGGEAFF. Combining the CDR3 with reference TRBV2 and TRBJ1-1 gives the whole variable domain EPEVTQTPSHQVTQMGQEVILRCVPISNHLYFYWYRQILGQKVEFLVSFYNNEISEKSEIFDDQFSVERPDGSNFTLKIRSTKLEDSAMYFCACTGTGGGEAFFGQGTRLTVV.